This paragraph reports one T cell receptor (beta chain). Germline loops: CDR1 LNHDA, CDR2 SQIVND (reference sequence). The V and J ends lost 6 bases and 0 bases respectively, with 15 bases between them. This CDR3 has 15 residues. Assay used: immunoSEQ multiplex PCR; TCRdb lists only in-frame clones, some missing. The table has about 180,000 clones, 86% seen once; the top ten hold more than 7.5%. The data were taken from a study of blood T cell repertoires in COVID-19. V usage is TRBV19 and J usage is TRBJ2-7, with a tentative D call TRBD2 (5 bases). The sequence was obtained from a man between 50 and 59 years old with active or convalescent COVID-19. The material sequenced was peripheral blood. The CDR3 nucleotides are TGTGCCAGTAGGACCGAAGGAGGCGCCTCCTACGAGCAGTACTTC. This sequence encodes CASRTEGGASYEQYF.